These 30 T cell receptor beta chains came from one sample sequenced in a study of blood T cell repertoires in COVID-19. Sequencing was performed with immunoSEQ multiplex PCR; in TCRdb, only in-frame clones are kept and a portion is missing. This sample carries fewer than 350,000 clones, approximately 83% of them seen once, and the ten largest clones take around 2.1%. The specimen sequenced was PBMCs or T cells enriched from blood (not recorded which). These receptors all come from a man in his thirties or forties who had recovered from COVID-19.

The CDR3 reads CASSLPGQGGTEAFF. The CDR3 DNA sequence: TGTGCCAGCAGCTTGCCGGGACAGGGGGGGACTGAAGCTTTCTTT. The chain joins TRBV5-4 to TRBJ1-1, with 11 bases matching TRBD1. The CDR3 covers 15 residues. From germline, CDR1 is SGHNT and CDR2 YYREEE (reference sequence). V shed 1 base, J shed 5 bases, and the junction held 4 bases outside the gene matches.

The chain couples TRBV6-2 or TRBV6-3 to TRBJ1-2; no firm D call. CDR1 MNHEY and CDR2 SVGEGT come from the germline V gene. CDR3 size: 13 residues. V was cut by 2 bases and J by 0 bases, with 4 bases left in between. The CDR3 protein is CASSYAANYGYTF. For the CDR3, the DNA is TGTGCCAGCAGTTACGCGGCTAACTATGGCTACACCTTC.

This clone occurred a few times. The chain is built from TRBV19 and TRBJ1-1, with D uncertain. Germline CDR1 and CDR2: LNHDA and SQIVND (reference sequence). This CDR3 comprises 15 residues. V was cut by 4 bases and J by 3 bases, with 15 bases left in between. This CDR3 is CASSTSLITYTEAFF. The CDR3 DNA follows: TGTGCCAGTAGTACGTCGTTAATCACTTACACTGAAGCTTTCTTT. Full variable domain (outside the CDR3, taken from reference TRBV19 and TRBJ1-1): DGGITQSPKYLFRKEGQNVTLSCEQNLNHDAMYWYRQDPGQGLRLIYYSQIVNDFQKGDIAEGYSVSREKKESFPLTVTSAQKNPTAFYLCASSTSLITYTEAFFGQGTRLTVV.

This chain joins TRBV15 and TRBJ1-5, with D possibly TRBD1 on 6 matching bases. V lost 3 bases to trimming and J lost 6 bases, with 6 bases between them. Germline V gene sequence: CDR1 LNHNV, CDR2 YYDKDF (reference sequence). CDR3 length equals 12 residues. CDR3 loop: CATSRDSQPQHF. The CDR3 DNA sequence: TGTGCCACCAGCAGGGACAGTCAGCCCCAGCATTTT.

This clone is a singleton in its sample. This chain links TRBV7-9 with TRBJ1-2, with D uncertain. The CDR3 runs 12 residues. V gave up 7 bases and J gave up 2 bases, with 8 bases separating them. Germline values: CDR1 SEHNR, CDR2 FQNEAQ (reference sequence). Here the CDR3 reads CASTDINYGYTF. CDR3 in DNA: TGTGCCAGCACAGACATCAACTATGGCTACACCTTC.

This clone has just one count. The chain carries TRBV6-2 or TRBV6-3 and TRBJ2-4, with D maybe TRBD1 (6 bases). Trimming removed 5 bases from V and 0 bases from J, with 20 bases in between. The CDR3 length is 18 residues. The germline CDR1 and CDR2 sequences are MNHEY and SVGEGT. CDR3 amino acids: CASSLPGQWTGAKNIQYF. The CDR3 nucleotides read TGTGCCAGCAGTCTACCCGGACAGTGGACCGGAGCCAAAAACATTCAGTACTTC.

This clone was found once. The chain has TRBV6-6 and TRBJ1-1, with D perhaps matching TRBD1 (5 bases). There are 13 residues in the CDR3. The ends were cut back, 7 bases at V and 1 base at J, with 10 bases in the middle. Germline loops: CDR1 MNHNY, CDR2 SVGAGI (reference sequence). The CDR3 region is CASTDQGNTEAFF. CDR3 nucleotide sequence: TGTGCCAGCACCGACCAGGGGAACACTGAAGCTTTCTTT.

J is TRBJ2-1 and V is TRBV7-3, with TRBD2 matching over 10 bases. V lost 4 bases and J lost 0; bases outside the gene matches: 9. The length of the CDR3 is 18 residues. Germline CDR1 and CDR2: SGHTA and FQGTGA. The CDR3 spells CASSSLRTSGNSYNEQFF. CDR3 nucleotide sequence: TGTGCCAGCAGCTCCCTCCGGACTAGCGGCAACTCCTACAATGAGCAGTTCTTC.

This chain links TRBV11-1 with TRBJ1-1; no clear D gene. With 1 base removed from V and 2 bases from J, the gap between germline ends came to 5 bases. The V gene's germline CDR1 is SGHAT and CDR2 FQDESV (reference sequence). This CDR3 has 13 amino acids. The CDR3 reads CASSLGGNTEAFF. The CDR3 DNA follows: TGTGCCAGCAGCTTAGGCGGTAACACTGAAGCTTTCTTT.

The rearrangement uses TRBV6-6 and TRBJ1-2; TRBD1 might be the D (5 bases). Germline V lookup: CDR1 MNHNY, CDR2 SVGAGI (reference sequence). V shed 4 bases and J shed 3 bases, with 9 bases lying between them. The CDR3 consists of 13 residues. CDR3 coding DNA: TGTGCCAGCAGTTTGGTAGGGGACTATGGCTACACCTTC. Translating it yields CASSLVGDYGYTF.

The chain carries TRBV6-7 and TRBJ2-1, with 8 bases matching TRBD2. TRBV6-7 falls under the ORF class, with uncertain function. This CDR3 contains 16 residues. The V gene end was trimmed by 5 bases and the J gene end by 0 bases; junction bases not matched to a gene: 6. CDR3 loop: CASSTSGTSSYNEQFF. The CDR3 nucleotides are TGTGCCAGCAGTACATCCGGGACTAGCTCCTACAATGAGCAGTTCTTC.

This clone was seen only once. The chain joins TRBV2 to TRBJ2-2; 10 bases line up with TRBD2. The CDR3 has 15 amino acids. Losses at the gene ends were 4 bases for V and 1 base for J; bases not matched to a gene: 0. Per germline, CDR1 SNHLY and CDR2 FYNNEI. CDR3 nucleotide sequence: TGTGCCAGCAGTGGGACTAGCGGGAACACCGGGGAGCTGTTTTTT. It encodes CASSGTSGNTGELFF.

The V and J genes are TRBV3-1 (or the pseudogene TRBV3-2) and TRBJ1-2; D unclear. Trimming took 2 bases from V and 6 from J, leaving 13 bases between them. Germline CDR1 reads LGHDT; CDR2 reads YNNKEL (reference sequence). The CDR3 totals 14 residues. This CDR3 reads CASSQRIPADGYTF. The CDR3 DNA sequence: TGTGCCAGCAGCCAAAGGATCCCGGCGGATGGCTACACCTTC.

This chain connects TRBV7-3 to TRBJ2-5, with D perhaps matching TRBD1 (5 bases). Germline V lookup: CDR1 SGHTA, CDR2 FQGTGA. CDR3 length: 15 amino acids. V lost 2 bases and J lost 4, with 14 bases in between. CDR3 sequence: CASSLGAGAGETQYF. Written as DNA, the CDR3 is TGTGCCAGCAGCTTAGGGGCAGGCGCCGGAGAGACCCAGTACTTC.

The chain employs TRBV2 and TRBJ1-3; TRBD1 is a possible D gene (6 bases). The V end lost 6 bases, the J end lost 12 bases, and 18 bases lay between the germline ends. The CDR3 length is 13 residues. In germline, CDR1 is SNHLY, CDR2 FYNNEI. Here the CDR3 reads CASSTFGGGDIYF. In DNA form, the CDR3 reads TGTGCCAGCAGCACGTTCGGCGGGGGCGACATATATTTT.

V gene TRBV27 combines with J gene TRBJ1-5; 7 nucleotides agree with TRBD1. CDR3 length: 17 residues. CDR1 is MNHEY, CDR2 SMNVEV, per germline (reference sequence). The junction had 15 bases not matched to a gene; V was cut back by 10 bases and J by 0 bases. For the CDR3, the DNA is TGTGCCACCTCGACCAAATCCGGGACAGATAGCAATCAGCCCCAGCATTTT. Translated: CATSTKSGTDSNQPQHF.

CDR3 DNA sequence: TGTGCCATCAGTCAGGACAGGGTGGAAACCCTCCACTTT. This encodes CAISQDRVETLHF. The chain links TRBV10-3 to TRBJ1-6, with TRBD1 matching over 8 bases. Germline V gene lookup returns CDR1 ENHRY and CDR2 SYGVKD. With 5 bases clipped from V and 14 bases from J, the junction kept 8 bases outside the gene matches. This CDR3 has 13 amino acids.

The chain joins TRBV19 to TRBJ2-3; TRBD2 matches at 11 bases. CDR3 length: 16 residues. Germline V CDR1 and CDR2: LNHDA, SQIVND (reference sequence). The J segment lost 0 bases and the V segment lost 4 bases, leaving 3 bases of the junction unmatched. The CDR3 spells CASSKASGGSTDTQYF. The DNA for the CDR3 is TGTGCCAGTAGTAAGGCTAGCGGGGGGAGCACAGATACGCAGTATTTT.

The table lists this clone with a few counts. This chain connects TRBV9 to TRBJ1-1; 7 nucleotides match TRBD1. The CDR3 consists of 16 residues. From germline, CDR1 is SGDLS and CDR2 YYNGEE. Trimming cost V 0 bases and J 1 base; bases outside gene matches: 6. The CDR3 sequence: CASSVGDSLGNTEAFF. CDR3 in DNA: TGTGCCAGCAGCGTAGGGGACAGCCTAGGGAACACTGAAGCTTTCTTT.

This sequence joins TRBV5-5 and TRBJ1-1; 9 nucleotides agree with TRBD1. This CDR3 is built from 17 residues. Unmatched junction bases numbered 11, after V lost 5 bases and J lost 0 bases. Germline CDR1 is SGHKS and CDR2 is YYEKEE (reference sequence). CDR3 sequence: CASSFGTGFLMNTEAFF. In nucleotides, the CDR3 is TGTGCCAGCAGTTTCGGGACAGGGTTTCTCATGAACACTGAAGCTTTCTTT.

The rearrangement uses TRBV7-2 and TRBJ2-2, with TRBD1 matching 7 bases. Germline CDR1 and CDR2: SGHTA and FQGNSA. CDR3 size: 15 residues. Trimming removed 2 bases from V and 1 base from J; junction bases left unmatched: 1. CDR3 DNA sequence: TGTGCCAGCAGCTTACGGACAGGGAACACCGGGGAGCTGTTTTTT. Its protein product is CASSLRTGNTGELFF.

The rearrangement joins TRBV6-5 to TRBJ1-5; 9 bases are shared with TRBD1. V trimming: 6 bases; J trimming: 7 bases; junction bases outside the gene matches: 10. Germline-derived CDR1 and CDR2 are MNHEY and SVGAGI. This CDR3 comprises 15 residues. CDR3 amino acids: CASRKDRGGRQPQHF. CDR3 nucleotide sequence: TGTGCCAGCAGAAAGGACAGGGGAGGAAGGCAGCCCCAGCATTTT.

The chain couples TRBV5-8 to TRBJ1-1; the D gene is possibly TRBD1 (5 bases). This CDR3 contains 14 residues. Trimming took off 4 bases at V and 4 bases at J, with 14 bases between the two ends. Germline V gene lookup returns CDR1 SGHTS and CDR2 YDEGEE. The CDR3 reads CASSPVGGTTEAFF. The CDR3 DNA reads TGTGCCAGCAGCCCAGTCGGGGGGACCACTGAAGCTTTCTTT.

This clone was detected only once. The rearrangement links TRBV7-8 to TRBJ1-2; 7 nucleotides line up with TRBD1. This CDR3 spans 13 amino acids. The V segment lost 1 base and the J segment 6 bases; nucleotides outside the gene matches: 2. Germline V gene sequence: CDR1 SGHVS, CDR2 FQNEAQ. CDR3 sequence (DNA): TGTGCCAGCAGCTTAGACAGGGGTGATGGCTACACCTTC. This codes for CASSLDRGDGYTF.

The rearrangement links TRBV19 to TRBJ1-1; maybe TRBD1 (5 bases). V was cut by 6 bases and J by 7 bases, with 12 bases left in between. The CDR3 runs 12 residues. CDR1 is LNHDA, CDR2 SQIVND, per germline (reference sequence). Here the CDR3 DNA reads TGTGCCAGTAGACCCGGGGGACTTGAAGCTTTCTTT. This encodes CASRPGGLEAFF.

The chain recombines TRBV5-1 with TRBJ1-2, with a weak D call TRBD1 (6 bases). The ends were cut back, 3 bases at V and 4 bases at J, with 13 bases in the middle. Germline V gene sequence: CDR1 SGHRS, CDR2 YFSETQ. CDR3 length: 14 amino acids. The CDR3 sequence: CASSSGQTTYGYTF. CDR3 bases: TGCGCCAGCAGCTCAGGACAGACTACCTATGGCTACACCTTC.

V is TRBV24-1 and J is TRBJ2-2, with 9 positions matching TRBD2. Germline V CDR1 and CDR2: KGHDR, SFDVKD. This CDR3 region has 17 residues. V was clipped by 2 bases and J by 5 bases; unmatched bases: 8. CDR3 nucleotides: TGTGCCACCAGTGATTGGGGCCTAGCGGGGTTTACCGGGGAGCTGTTTTTT. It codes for CATSDWGLAGFTGELFF.

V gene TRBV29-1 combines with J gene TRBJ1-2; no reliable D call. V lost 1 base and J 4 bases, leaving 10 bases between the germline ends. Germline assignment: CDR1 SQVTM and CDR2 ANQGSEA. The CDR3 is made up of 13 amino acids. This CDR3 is CSVEAAGLYGYTF. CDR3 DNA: TGCAGCGTTGAAGCGGCCGGACTCTATGGCTACACCTTC.

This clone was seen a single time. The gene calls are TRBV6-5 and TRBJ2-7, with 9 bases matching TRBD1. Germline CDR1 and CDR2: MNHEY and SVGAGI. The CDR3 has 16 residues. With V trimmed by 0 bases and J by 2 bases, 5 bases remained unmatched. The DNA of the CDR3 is TGTGCCAGCAGTTACTCTCGGACAGGGGCGACCTACGAGCAGTACTTC. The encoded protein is CASSYSRTGATYEQYF.

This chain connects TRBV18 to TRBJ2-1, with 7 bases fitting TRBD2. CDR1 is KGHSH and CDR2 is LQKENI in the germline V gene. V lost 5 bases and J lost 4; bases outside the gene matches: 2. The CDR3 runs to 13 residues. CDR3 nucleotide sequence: TGTGCCAGCTCAGCGGGACTATACAATGAGCAGTTCTTC. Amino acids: CASSAGLYNEQFF. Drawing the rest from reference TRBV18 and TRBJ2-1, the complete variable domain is NAGVMQNPRHLVRRRGQEARLRCSPMKGHSHVYWYRQLPEEGLKFMVYLQKENIIDESGMPKERFSAEFPKEGPSILRIQQVVRGDSAAYFCASSAGLYNEQFFGPGTRLTVL.